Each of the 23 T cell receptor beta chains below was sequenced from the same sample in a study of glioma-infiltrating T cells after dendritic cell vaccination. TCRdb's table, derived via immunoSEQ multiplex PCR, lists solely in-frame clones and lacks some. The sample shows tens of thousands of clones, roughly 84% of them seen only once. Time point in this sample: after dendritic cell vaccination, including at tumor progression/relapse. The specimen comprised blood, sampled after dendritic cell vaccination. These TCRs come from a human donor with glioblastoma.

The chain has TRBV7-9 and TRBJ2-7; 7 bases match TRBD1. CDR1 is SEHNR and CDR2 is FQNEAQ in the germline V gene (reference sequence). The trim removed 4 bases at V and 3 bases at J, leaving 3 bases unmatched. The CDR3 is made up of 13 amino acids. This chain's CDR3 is CASSSGTDYEQYF. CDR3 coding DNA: TGTGCCAGCAGCTCCGGGACAGACTACGAGCAGTACTTC. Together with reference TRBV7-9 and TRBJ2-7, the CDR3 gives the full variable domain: DTGVSQNPRHKITKRGQNVTFRCDPISEHNRLYWYRQTLGQGPEFLTYFQNEAQLEKSRLLSDRFSAERPKGSFSTLEIQRTEQGDSAMYLCASSSGTDYEQYFGPGTRLTVT.

This CDR3 is CASSLEQHAGSTEAFF. CDR3 bases: TGTGCCAGCAGCTTAGAACAACATGCCGGGTCCACTGAAGCTTTCTTT. This chain connects TRBV7-9 to TRBJ1-1; no clear D gene. Germline V CDR1 and CDR2: SEHNR, FQNEAQ (reference sequence). Trimming stripped 1 base from V and 4 bases from J, with 16 bases between. The CDR3 runs 16 residues.

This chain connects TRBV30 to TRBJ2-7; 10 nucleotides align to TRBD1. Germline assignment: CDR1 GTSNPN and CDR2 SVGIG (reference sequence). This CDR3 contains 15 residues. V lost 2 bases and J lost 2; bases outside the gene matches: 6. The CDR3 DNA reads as TGTGCCTGGAGTCCGGGACAGGGGATCCCCTACGAGCAGTACTTC. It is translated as CAWSPGQGIPYEQYF.

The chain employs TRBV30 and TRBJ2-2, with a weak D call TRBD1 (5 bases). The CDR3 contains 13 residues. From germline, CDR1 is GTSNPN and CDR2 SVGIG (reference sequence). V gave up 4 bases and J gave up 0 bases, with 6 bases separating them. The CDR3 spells CAWTRANTGELFF. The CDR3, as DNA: TGTGCCTGGACCAGGGCGAACACCGGGGAGCTGTTTTTT.

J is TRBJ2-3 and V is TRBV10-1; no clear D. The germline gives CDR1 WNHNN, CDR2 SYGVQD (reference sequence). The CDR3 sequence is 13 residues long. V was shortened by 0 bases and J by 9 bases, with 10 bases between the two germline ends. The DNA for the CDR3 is TGCGCCAGCAGTGAGTCTTTGGAGATCACGCAGTATTTT. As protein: CASSESLEITQYF.

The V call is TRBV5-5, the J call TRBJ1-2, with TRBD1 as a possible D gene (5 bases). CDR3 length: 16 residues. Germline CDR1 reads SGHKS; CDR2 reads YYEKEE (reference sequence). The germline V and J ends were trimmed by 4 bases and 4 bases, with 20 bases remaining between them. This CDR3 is CASSRAGRDKIYGYTF. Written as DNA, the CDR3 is TGTGCCAGCAGCCGGGCGGGGCGCGATAAGATCTATGGCTACACCTTC.

This CDR3 is CASSLSGRLQYF. CDR3 DNA: TGTGCCAGCAGCCTTAGCGGGAGGTTGCAGTACTTC. The V and J genes are TRBV2 and TRBJ2-7, with 10 bases lining up with TRBD2. Germline CDR1 reads SNHLY; CDR2 reads FYNNEI. This CDR3 spans 12 amino acids. J gave up 9 bases and V 6 bases, and 5 bases lay outside the gene matches.

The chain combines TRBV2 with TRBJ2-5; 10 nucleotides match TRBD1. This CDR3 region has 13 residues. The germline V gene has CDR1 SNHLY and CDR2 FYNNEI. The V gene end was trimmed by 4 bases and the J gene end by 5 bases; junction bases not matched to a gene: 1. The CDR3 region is CASSGGQGETQYF. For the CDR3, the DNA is TGTGCCAGCAGTGGGGGACAGGGGGAGACCCAGTACTTC.

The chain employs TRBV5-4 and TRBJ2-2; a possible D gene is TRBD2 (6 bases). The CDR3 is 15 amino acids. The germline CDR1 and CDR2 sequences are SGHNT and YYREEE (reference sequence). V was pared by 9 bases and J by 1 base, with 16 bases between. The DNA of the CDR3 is TGTGCCAACTCGATAAACGGGAGGAACACCGGGGAGCTGTTTTTT. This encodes CANSINGRNTGELFF.

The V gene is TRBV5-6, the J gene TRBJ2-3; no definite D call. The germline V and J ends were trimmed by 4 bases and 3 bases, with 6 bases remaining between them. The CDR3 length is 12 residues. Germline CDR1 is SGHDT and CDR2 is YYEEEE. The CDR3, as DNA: TGTGCCAGCAGCATATCTACAGATACGCAGTATTTT. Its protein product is CASSISTDTQYF.

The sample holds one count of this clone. The CDR3 DNA follows: TGCGCCAGCAGCTTGGCCGTGGGGGCGATGAACACTGAAGCTTTCTTT. Translated: CASSLAVGAMNTEAFF. The chain employs TRBV5-1 and TRBJ1-1; D possibly corresponds to TRBD1 (6 bases). Germline assignment: CDR1 SGHRS and CDR2 YFSETQ. The V end was cut by 0 bases, the J end by 0 bases, with 12 bases between. CDR3 length equals 16 residues.

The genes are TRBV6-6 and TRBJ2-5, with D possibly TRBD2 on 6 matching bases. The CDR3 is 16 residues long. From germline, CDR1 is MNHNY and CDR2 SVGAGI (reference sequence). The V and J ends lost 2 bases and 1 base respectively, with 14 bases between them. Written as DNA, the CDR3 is TGTGCCAGCAGTTACCTTTTGCGGGGACTCCAAGAGACCCAGTACTTC. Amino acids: CASSYLLRGLQETQYF.

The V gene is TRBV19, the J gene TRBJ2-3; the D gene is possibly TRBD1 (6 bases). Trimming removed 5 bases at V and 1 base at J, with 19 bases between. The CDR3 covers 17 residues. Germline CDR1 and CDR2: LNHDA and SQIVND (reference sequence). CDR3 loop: CASSPPLETGGTDTQYF. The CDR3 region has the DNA TGTGCCAGTAGTCCCCCCCTCGAGACAGGAGGCACAGATACGCAGTATTTT.

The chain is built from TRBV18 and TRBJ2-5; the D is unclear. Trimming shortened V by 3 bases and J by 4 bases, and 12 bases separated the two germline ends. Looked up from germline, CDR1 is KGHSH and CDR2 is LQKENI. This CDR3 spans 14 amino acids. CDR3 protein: CASSPMASPETQYF. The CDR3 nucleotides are TGTGCCAGCTCACCGATGGCTTCCCCAGAGACCCAGTACTTC.

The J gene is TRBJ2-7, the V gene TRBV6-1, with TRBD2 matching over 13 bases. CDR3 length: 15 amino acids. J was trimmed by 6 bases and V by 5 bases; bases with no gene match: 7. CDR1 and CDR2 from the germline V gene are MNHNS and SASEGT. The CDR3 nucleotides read TGTGCCAGCAGTCGCCGGACTAGCGGGAGTGGCGAGCAGTACTTC. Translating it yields CASSRRTSGSGEQYF.

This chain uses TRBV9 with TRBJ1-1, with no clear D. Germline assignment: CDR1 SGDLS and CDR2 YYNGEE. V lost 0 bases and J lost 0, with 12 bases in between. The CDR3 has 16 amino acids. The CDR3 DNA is TGTGCCAGCAGCGTAGCTACGAATCTGATGAACACTGAAGCTTTCTTT. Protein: CASSVATNLMNTEAFF.

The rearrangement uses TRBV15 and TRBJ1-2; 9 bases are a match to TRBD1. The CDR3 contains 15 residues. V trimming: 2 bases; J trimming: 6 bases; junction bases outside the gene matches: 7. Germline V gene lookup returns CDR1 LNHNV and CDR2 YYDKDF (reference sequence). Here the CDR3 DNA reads TGTGCCACCAGCAGACGTACAGGGGGCGCAGATGGCTACACCTTC. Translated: CATSRRTGGADGYTF.

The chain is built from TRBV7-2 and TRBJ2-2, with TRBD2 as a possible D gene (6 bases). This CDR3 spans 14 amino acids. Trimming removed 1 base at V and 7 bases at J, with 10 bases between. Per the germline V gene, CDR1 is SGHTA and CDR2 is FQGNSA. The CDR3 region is CASSLGFGSGELFF. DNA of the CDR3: TGTGCCAGCAGCTTAGGATTCGGGAGCGGGGAGCTGTTTTTT. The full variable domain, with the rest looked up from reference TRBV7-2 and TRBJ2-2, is GAGVSQSPSNKVTEKGKDVELRCDPISGHTALYWYRQSLGQGLEFLIYFQGNSAPDKSGLPSDRFSAERTGGSVSTLTIQRTQQEDSAVYLCASSLGFGSGELFFGEGSRLTVL.

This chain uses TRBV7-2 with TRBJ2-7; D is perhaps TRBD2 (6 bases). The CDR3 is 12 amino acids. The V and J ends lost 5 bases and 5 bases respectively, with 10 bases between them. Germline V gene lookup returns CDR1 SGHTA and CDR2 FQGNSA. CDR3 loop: CASSLTGDEQYF. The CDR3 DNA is TGTGCCAGCAGCCTCACGGGGGACGAGCAGTACTTC.

CDR3 protein: CASSERGGPSSGELFF. For the CDR3, the DNA is TGTGCCAGCAGTGAAAGGGGGGGTCCTAGCTCCGGGGAGCTGTTTTTT. The V and J genes are TRBV6-1 and TRBJ2-2; a possible D gene is TRBD2 (7 bases). The V and J ends lost 2 bases and 6 bases respectively, with 16 bases between them. CDR3 size: 16 residues. Germline assignment: CDR1 MNHNS and CDR2 SASEGT.

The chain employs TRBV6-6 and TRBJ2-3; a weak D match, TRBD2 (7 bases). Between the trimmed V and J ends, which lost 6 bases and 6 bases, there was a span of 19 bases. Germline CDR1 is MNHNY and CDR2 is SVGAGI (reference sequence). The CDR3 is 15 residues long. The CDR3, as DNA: TGTGCCAGCAGCTCGCCACGGGGGGCCGGTGATACGCAGTATTTT. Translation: CASSSPRGAGDTQYF.

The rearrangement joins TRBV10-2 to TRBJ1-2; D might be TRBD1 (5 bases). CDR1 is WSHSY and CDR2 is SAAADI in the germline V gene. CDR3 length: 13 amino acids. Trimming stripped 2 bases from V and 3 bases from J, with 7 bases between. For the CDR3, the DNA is TGCGCCAGCAGTGAGACAGGACACTATGGCTACACCTTC. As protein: CASSETGHYGYTF.

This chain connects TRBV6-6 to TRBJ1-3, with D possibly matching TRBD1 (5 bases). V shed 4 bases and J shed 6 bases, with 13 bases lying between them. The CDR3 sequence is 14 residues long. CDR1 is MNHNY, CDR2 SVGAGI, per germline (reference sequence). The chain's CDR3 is CASSSRVLVNTIYF. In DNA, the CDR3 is TGTGCCAGCAGTTCCAGGGTTTTGGTAAACACCATATATTTT.